This T cell receptor (beta chain) is drawn from a study of CD8 T cells in ankylosing spondylitis. Findings and caveats of the study: Among TCR beta sequences, a motif of 7 to 9 highly homologous variants appeared characteristic of ankylosing spondylitis blood.

This clonotype was found a few times. The antigen is undetermined. A quantitative 5'-RACE method, one with molecular barcodes, was used to make TCR beta libraries. One entry per CDR3 protein, called by TCRdb with MiXCR from the 5' RACE reads. The table has 220,000 or so distinct CDR3 sequences, approximately 20% seen once; the top ten hold roughly 42%. V lost 3 bases and J lost 3, with 11 bases in between. The germline CDR1 and CDR2 sequences are SEHNR and FQNEAQ (reference sequence). The CDR3 runs to 14 residues. Sequencing was done on a sample of blood, either unsorted or a sorted T cell fraction (not recorded which). The V call is TRBV7-9, the J call TRBJ1-2, with a weak D call TRBD1 (6 bases). This clonotype was obtained from a male donor with ankylosing spondylitis. The DNA of the CDR3 is TGTGCCAGCAGCTTGGAGGGGGGAGACTATGGCTACACCTTC. Encoded protein: CASSLEGGDYGYTF.